This T cell receptor beta chain was retrieved from a study of T cell changes during pregnancy in multiple sclerosis. This clone has a single count. Profiled with immunoSEQ multiplex PCR; TCRdb holds only in-frame clones, not every one. The data show around 36,000 clones, approximately 92% seen once. The J segment lost 4 bases and the V segment lost 10 bases, leaving 4 bases of the junction unmatched. CDR3 length equals 12 residues. Germline V gene sequence: CDR1 MNHNS, CDR2 SASEGT. Sample: CD4+ T cells from peripheral blood mononuclear cells, taken in the third trimester of pregnancy. This sequence joins TRBV6-1 and TRBJ2-5, with 9 bases matching TRBD1. This clonotype was sampled from a female donor with multiple sclerosis, enrolled in a pregnancy study. Here the CDR3 reads CATTTGGETQYF. Here the CDR3 DNA reads TGTGCCACAACGACAGGGGGAGAGACCCAGTACTTC.